The source of this T cell receptor (beta chain) is a study of long-term antiretroviral therapy in people with HIV. Background on the study: Collection of the earliest samples took place about a decade ahead of the 2015 immediate-ART recommendation.

The immunoSEQ assay was v3.0, run at survey level. Target depth was 40,000-50,000 T-cell genomes per sample. TCRdb's table, derived via immunoSEQ multiplex PCR, lists solely in-frame clones and lacks some. Here the sample spans about 43,000 clones, approximately 86% being singletons. General study points: The study found that diversity rose after ART but stayed below transplant donor controls.

The germline V and J ends were trimmed by 1 base and 0 bases, with 10 bases remaining between them. CDR1 and CDR2 from the germline V gene are SGHVS and FQNEAQ. This CDR3 contains 16 residues. Each donor provided at least one pre-ART PBMC sample and at least two post-ART PBMC samples. Of note for this clone: Its target is unknown.

This chain connects TRBV7-8 to TRBJ2-1; no clear D. The sequences come from unsorted PBMCs, collected 0.1 years before starting antiretroviral therapy. The TCR originated in a woman aged 45-59 years with HIV. CDR3 protein: CASSLELRISYNEQFF. The CDR3, as DNA: TGTGCCAGCAGCTTAGAGCTCAGGATCTCCTACAATGAGCAGTTCTTC.